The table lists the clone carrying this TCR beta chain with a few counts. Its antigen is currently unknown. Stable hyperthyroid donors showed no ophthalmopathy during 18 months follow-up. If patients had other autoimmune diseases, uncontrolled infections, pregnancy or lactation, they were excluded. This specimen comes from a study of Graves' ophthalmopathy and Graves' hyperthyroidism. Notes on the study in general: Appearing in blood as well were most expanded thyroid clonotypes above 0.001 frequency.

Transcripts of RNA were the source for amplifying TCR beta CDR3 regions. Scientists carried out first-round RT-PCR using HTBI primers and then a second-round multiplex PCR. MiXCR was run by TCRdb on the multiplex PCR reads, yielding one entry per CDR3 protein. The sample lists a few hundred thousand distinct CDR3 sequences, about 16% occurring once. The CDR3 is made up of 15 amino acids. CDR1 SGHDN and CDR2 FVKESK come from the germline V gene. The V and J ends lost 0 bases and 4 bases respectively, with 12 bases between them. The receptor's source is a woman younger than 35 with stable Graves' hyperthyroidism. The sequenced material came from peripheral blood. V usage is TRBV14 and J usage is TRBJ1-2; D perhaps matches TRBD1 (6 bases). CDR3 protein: CASSQDPTGIYGYTF. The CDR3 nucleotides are TGTGCCAGCAGCCAAGATCCTACAGGGATCTATGGCTACACCTTC.